The next 30 T cell receptor beta chains were all read from a single sample in a study of CD8+ T cells in alopecia areata. Isolated RNA was reverse transcribed into cDNA used as the sequencing template. Clones were sequenced by immunoSEQ multiplex PCR, and TCRdb holds only the in-frame ones, with some missing. The sample has about 190,000 clones, approximately 57% seen once; the top ten hold 0.95% to 1.1%. Treatment noted: oral pan-JAK inhibitor, 5-10 mg twice daily. The sample here was CD4+ T cells sorted from blood, taken at week 24, from a patient treated with tofacitinib. The source of these receptors is a human donor with alopecia areata.

This clone was observed a few times. The rearrangement links TRBV29-1 to TRBJ1-1, with D unclear. Trimming stripped 4 bases from V and 0 bases from J, with 15 bases between. Germline CDR1 and CDR2: SQVTM and ANQGSEA. There are 15 residues in the CDR3. The DNA for the CDR3 is TGCAGCGTTGGCGTTATAAACAGATTGAACACTGAAGCTTTCTTT. Translating gives CSVGVINRLNTEAFF. Complete variable domain (other parts from reference TRBV29-1 and TRBJ1-1): SAVISQKPSRDICQRGTSLTIQCQVDSQVTMMFWYRQQPGQSLTLIATANQGSEATYESGFVIDKFPISRPNLTFSTLTVSNMSPEDSSIYLCSVGVINRLNTEAFFGQGTRLTVV.

DNA for the CDR3: TGCGCCAGCAGCCAAGGGTCCCAGAATAATTCACCCCTCCACTTT. Protein product: CASSQGSQNNSPLHF. The rearrangement links TRBV4-3 to TRBJ1-6; D is uncertain. CDR3 size: 15 residues. Trimming took off 1 base at V and 5 bases at J, with 9 bases between the two ends. The germline CDR1 and CDR2 sequences are LGHNA and YSLEER.

V gene TRBV27 combines with J gene TRBJ1-4; TRBD1 aligns across 7 bases. The germline gives CDR1 MNHEY, CDR2 SMNVEV (reference sequence). This CDR3 is 14 amino acids long. After removal of 4 bases from V and 14 bases from J, the junction contained 13 bases not matched to a gene. CDR3 residues: CASSSRGRRGRLFF. CDR3 nucleotides: TGTGCCAGCAGTTCAAGGGGGCGAAGGGGTAGGCTGTTTTTT.

This chain connects TRBV30 to TRBJ1-2; 8 positions agree with TRBD1. V gave up 5 bases and J gave up 1 base; unmatched junction bases: 3. The CDR3 is made up of 13 amino acids. Germline loops: CDR1 GTSNPN, CDR2 SVGIG (reference sequence). The CDR3 loop reads CAWDGQGNYGYTF. The CDR3 DNA sequence: TGTGCCTGGGACGGACAGGGTAACTATGGCTACACCTTC.

This clone has a handful of counts. J is TRBJ1-1 and V is TRBV5-1; D uncertain. The germline gives CDR1 SGHRS, CDR2 YFSETQ. This CDR3 has 15 residues. V was cut by 4 bases and J by 0 bases, with 13 bases left in between. The CDR3 nucleotides are TGCGCCAGCAGCCCCATCTCGAGCATGAACACTGAAGCTTTCTTT. Its translation: CASSPISSMNTEAFF.

The rearrangement joins TRBV5-6 to TRBJ1-6; D perhaps matches TRBD1 (5 bases). CDR3 length: 14 residues. The V and J ends lost 6 bases and 6 bases respectively, with 13 bases between them. The germline V gene encodes CDR1 SGHDT and CDR2 YYEEEE. CDR3 bases: TGTGCCAGCATGACTCTACAGGTTAATTCACCCCTCCACTTT. It is translated as CASMTLQVNSPLHF.

The DNA for the CDR3 is TGTGCCAGCAGCTCCATAATTGGCGGGGGGGCATCAGATACGCAGTATTTT. As protein: CASSSIIGGGASDTQYF. The chain recombines TRBV7-2 with TRBJ2-3, with 9 bases fitting TRBD2. Germline trimming cut 4 bases from V and 4 bases from J; bases unmatched to any gene: 12. CDR3 size: 17 residues. CDR1 is SGHTA and CDR2 is FQGNSA in the germline V gene. The full variable domain, its missing parts supplied by reference TRBV7-2 and TRBJ2-3, is GAGVSQSPSNKVTEKGKDVELRCDPISGHTALYWYRQSLGQGLEFLIYFQGNSAPDKSGLPSDRFSAERTGGSVSTLTIQRTQQEDSAVYLCASSSIIGGGASDTQYFGPGTRLTVL.

This clone was detected only a few times. The V and J genes are TRBV5-6 and TRBJ2-3; D could derive from TRBD1 or TRBD2 (5 bases each). Trimming took off 0 bases at V and 0 bases at J, with 11 bases between the two ends. The CDR3 length is 16 residues. Germline values: CDR1 SGHDT, CDR2 YYEEEE. CDR3 sequence: CASSLVGVMSTDTQYF. Here the CDR3 DNA reads TGTGCCAGCAGCTTGGTGGGGGTGATGAGCACAGATACGCAGTATTTT.

This clone was detected only a few times. The J gene is TRBJ2-1, the V gene TRBV10-3; D might be TRBD1 (5 bases). This CDR3 spans 12 amino acids. V lost 3 bases to trimming and J lost 10 bases, with 10 bases between them. CDR1 is ENHRY and CDR2 is SYGVKD in the germline V gene. The CDR3 region is CAISEQVYEQFF. The CDR3 region has the DNA TGTGCCATCAGTGAACAGGTGTACGAGCAGTTCTTC.

This clone was seen a few times. The chain links TRBV29-1 to TRBJ2-2, with D possibly TRBD1 on 5 matching bases. The V and J ends lost 3 bases and 4 bases respectively, with 9 bases between them. The V gene's germline CDR1 is SQVTM and CDR2 ANQGSEA. This CDR3 is 13 amino acids long. The CDR3 loop reads CSVEKGLTGELFF. CDR3 bases: TGCAGCGTTGAGAAGGGGCTCACCGGGGAGCTGTTTTTT.

The CDR3 DNA sequence: TGTGCCAGCAGCTTAGATCCGGGGGCGAGGACTGAAGCTTTCTTT. This sequence encodes CASSLDPGARTEAFF. The J gene is TRBJ1-1, the V gene TRBV11-2; a weak D match, TRBD1 (6 bases). CDR1 and CDR2 (germline): SGHAT, FQNNGV. The CDR3 is 15 residues long. V shed 0 bases and J shed 5 bases, with 13 bases lying between them.

The sample holds a few counts of this clone. The CDR3 region has the DNA TGTGCCAGCAGTGTCCAGTTCCCCGGACAAAACTATGGCTACACCTTC. This translates into CASSVQFPGQNYGYTF. This sequence joins TRBV6-1 and TRBJ1-2, with TRBD1 as a possible D gene (5 bases). The CDR3 sequence is 16 residues long. V was cut by 4 bases and J by 2 bases, with 17 bases left in between. Germline V gene lookup returns CDR1 MNHNS and CDR2 SASEGT.

The chain has TRBV2 and TRBJ2-1; the match to TRBD2 covers 13 bases. Germline assignment: CDR1 SNHLY and CDR2 FYNNEI. The CDR3 extends over 13 amino acids. Unmatched junction bases numbered 10, after V lost 8 bases and J lost 15 bases. The CDR3 nucleotides are TGTGCCAGCCGGACTAGCGGGGGCGGTAAATTGTTCTTC. As protein: CASRTSGGGKLFF.

The chain is built from TRBV30 and TRBJ2-1; tentatively, D is TRBD2 (5 bases). The CDR3 is made up of 13 amino acids. The ends were cut back, 0 bases at V and 7 bases at J, with 10 bases in the middle. Germline V gene data show CDR1 as GTSNPN and CDR2 as SVGIG (reference sequence). Written as DNA, the CDR3 is TGTGCCTGGAGTGTGCGGGTTGCGAATGAGCAGTTCTTC. Translation: CAWSVRVANEQFF.

The genes are TRBV4-3 and TRBJ2-2, with a possible D match to TRBD2 (6 bases). There are 14 residues in the CDR3. The V end lost 4 bases, the J end lost 6 bases, and 12 bases lay between the germline ends. Germline loops: CDR1 LGHNA, CDR2 YSLEER. CDR3 in DNA: TGCGCCAGCAGCCGCAATTCGGGGGCCGGGGAGCTGTTTTTT. It encodes CASSRNSGAGELFF.

This clone appeared a few times. The J gene is TRBJ2-5, the V gene TRBV11-2; D not certain. This CDR3 contains 13 residues. The V gene lost 1 base and the J gene lost 5 bases, with 8 bases spanning the gap. Germline lookup yields CDR1 SGHAT and CDR2 FQNNGV. The CDR3 spells CASSLGSAETQYF. Here the CDR3 DNA reads TGTGCCAGCAGCTTAGGGTCGGCGGAGACCCAGTACTTC.

The V call is TRBV18, the J call TRBJ1-5, with D uncertain. Trimming took 6 bases from V and 3 from J, leaving 9 bases between them. The CDR3 runs to 13 residues. Germline assignment: CDR1 KGHSH and CDR2 LQKENI. The CDR3 DNA sequence: TGTGCCAGCTCGGGCGGCCCCAATCAGCCCCAGCATTTT. It codes for CASSGGPNQPQHF. The whole variable domain, filled in from reference TRBV18 and TRBJ1-5, reads NAGVMQNPRHLVRRRGQEARLRCSPMKGHSHVYWYRQLPEEGLKFMVYLQKENIIDESGMPKERFSAEFPKEGPSILRIQQVVRGDSAAYFCASSGGPNQPQHFGDGTRLSIL.

The chain uses TRBV29-1 and TRBJ1-2, with 9 bases that match TRBD1. The CDR3 has 15 amino acids. J was trimmed by 1 base and V by 7 bases; bases with no gene match: 10. CDR1 is SQVTM, CDR2 ANQGSEA, per germline. The CDR3 DNA reads as TGCAGCGCCACAGGGGGCAATTTGGATAACTATGGCTACACCTTC. It specifies CSATGGNLDNYGYTF.

The chain combines TRBV30 with TRBJ1-2; possible D gene TRBD1, 5 bases. CDR3 length equals 10 residues. V shed 3 bases and J shed 14 bases, with 13 bases lying between them. Germline lookup yields CDR1 GTSNPN and CDR2 SVGIG (reference sequence). In nucleotides, the CDR3 is TGTGCCTGGAGACAGGCCGCCTTTACCTTC. Translating gives CAWRQAAFTF.

This chain uses TRBV20-1 with TRBJ2-3; no definite D call. CDR3 length: 11 residues. Trimming stripped 6 bases from V and 9 bases from J, with 13 bases between. The germline V gene encodes CDR1 DFQATT and CDR2 SNEGSKA (reference sequence). CDR3 protein: CSANQGETQYF. DNA of the CDR3: TGCAGTGCCAACCAAGGAGAAACGCAGTATTTT.

The V call is TRBV29-1, the J call TRBJ2-5; D is uncertain. V gave up 6 bases and J gave up 5 bases, with 19 bases separating them. Germline CDR1 SQVTM, CDR2 ANQGSEA. The CDR3 is 14 amino acids. CDR3 amino acids: CSVRRPRSLETQYF. The CDR3 DNA is TGCAGCGTCCGAAGACCTAGGAGTTTGGAGACCCAGTACTTC.

This chain uses TRBV2 with TRBJ2-7, with D possibly TRBD1 on 6 matching bases. The CDR3 is 15 residues long. The V end was cut by 5 bases, the J end by 2 bases, with 16 bases between. The germline V gene has CDR1 SNHLY and CDR2 FYNNEI. CDR3 nucleotides: TGTGCCAGCAGTCTATCAGGGGTCGGCACCTACGAGCAGTACTTC. It is translated as CASSLSGVGTYEQYF.

This clone showed up just a few times. Here the CDR3 DNA reads TGTGCCAGCAGCCAAGACAGCGGACTAGGGCCCTACGAGCAGTACTTC. As protein: CASSQDSGLGPYEQYF. V gene TRBV4-2 combines with J gene TRBJ2-7; TRBD2 aligns across 7 bases. The V gene's germline CDR1 is LGHNA and CDR2 YNFKEQ. V lost 0 bases to trimming and J lost 2 bases; unmatched junction nucleotides: 7. The CDR3 covers 16 residues.

The J gene is TRBJ2-1, the V gene TRBV4-3, with D possibly being TRBD1 (6 bases). The CDR3 has 15 amino acids. The germline V gene encodes CDR1 LGHNA and CDR2 YSLEER. V was trimmed by 6 bases and J by 2 bases, leaving 14 bases between them. CDR3 amino acids: CASSKAGVAYNEQFF. The CDR3 nucleotides read TGCGCCAGCAGTAAAGCAGGGGTAGCCTACAATGAGCAGTTCTTC.

This clone occurred a few times. The V call is TRBV4-1, the J call TRBJ1-5, with no clear D. Germline V gene sequence: CDR1 MGHRA, CDR2 YSYEKL. V dropped 0 bases and J dropped 1 base, with 4 bases sitting between them. The CDR3 covers 14 residues. The CDR3 DNA reads TGCGCCAGCAGCCAAGATGGAAGCAATCAGCCCCAGCATTTT. Protein: CASSQDGSNQPQHF.

The chain links TRBV7-2 to TRBJ2-3; D unresolved. The CDR3 is 12 residues long. The germline CDR1 and CDR2 sequences are SGHTA and FQGNSA. V was clipped by 4 bases and J by 5 bases, with 7 bases between them. Here the CDR3 reads CASSSVLDTQYF. Here the CDR3 DNA reads TGTGCCAGCAGCTCCGTACTAGATACGCAGTATTTT.

The CDR3 sequence: CASSDWGRPNYGYTF. The DNA for the CDR3 is TGTGCCAGCAGTGATTGGGGGCGACCTAACTATGGCTACACCTTC. This rearrangement joins TRBV6-1 to TRBJ1-2; possible D gene TRBD1, 6 bases. The CDR3 spans 15 residues. CDR1 is MNHNS and CDR2 is SASEGT in the germline V gene. V was trimmed by 3 bases and J by 0 bases, leaving 11 bases between them.

Only a few counts were recorded for this clone. The rearrangement links TRBV30 to TRBJ2-1; D is possibly TRBD1 (5 bases). Germline V gene data show CDR1 as GTSNPN and CDR2 as SVGIG (reference sequence). Trimming stripped 0 bases from V and 0 bases from J, with 6 bases between. This CDR3 has 14 amino acids. The DNA for the CDR3 is TGTGCCTGGAGTGTAAGGGGCTCCTACAATGAGCAGTTCTTC. Its protein product is CAWSVRGSYNEQFF.

V is TRBV29-1 and J is TRBJ1-1; D is uncertain. Trimming took off 3 bases at V and 7 bases at J, with 21 bases between the two ends. This CDR3 is built from 15 residues. Germline CDR1 reads SQVTM; CDR2 reads ANQGSEA. DNA for the CDR3: TGCAGCGTTGAGATCCCGGTCAAGGGCTGGGGTGAAGCTTTCTTT. Protein product: CSVEIPVKGWGEAFF.

The V and J genes are TRBV10-1 and TRBJ1-5; D remains unclear. The CDR3 runs to 13 residues. V was pared by 5 bases and J by 5 bases, with 10 bases between. CDR1 and CDR2 from the germline V gene are WNHNN and SYGVQD (reference sequence). DNA for the CDR3: TGCGCCAGCAGTTCTGGAGGCGATCAGCCCCAGCATTTT. This translates into CASSSGGDQPQHF.